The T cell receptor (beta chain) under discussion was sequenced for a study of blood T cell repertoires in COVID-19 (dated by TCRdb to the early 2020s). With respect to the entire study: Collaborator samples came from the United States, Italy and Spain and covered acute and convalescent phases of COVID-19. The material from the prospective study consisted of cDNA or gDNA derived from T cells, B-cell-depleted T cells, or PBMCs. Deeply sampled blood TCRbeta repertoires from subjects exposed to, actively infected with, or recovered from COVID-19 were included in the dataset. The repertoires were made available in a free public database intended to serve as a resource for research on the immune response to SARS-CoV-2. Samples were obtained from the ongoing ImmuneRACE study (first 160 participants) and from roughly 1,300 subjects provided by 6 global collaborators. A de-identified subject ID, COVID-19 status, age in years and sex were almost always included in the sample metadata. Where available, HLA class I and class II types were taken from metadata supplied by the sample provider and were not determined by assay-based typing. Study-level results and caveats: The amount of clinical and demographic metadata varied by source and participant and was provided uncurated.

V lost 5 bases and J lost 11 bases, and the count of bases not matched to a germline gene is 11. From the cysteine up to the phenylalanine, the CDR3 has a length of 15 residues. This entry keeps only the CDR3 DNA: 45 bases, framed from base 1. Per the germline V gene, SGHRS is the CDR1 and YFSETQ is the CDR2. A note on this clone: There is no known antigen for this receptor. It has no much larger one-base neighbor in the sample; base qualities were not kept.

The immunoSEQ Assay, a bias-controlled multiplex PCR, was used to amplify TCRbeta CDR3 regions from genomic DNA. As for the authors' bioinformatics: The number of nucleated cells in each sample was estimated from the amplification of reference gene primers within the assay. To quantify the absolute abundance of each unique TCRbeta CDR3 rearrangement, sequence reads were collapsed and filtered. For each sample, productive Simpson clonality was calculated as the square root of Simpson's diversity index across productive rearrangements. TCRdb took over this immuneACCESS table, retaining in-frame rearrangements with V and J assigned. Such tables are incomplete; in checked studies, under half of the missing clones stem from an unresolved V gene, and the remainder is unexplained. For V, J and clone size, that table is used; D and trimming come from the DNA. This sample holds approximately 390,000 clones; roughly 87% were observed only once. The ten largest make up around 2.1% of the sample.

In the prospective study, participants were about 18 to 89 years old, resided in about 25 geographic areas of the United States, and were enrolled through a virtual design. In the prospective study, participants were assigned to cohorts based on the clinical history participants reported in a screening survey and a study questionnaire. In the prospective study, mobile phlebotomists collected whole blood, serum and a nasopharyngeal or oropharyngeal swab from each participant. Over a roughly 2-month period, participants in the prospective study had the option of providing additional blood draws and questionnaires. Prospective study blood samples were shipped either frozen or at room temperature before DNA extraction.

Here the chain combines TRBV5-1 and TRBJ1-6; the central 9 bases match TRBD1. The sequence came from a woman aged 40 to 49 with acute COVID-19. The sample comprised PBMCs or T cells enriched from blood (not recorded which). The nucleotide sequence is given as TGCGCCAGCAGTTCCGGGACAGGGAATGTGGCACCCCTCCACTTT. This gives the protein CASSSGTGNVAPLHF.